The text below deals with one T cell receptor beta chain. V lost 5 bases and J lost 4; bases outside the gene matches: 8. CDR3 size: 15 residues. In germline, CDR1 is DFQATT, CDR2 SNEGSKA (reference sequence). These data belong to a study of CD8 T cells in Susac syndrome. CD8+ and CD4+ T cells were negatively isolated; TEMRA cells were FACS-enriched. With random hexamers, roughly 0.5 to 1 ug RNA was reverse transcribed. Each CDR3 protein gets one entry after TCRdb re-called the immunoSEQ multiplex PCR reads with MiXCR. The sample includes 180,000 or so distinct CDR3 sequences, around 94% of them seen just once.

The sequenced sample was CD4+ T cells from PBMCs. V and J are TRBV20-1 and TRBJ2-1; 10 bases align to TRBD2. This receptor was identified in a human donor with Susac syndrome. CDR3: CSAPRSLAGYNEQFF. As DNA, the CDR3 is TGCAGTGCTCCCAGGTCACTAGCGGGGTACAATGAGCAGTTCTTC.